These T cell receptor beta chains were read from a single sample in a study of ipilimumab plus nivolumab after autologous stem cell transplantation. Repertoires were generated with immunoSEQ multiplex PCR, while TCRdb's copy carries only in-frame clones and drops some. The table shows around 12,000 clones, with around 75% occurring only once. This material consisted of PBMCs, taken in a trial of ipilimumab plus nivolumab as post-transplant consolidation. The receptors here all came from a male donor with multiple myeloma. Both conserved end residues are part of each CDR3. Fields, in order: clone size, J gene, V gene, D gene, CDR3 length, CDR3 protein, CDR3 DNA. A D gene is named only where the DNA matches it firmly. Clone size is stated in some rows and not others, as once, few, many or a class when expanded.

.,TRBJ2-7,TRBV2,.,13,CASSEEISYEQYF,TGTGCCAGCAGTGAGGAGATTTCCTACGAGCAGTACTTC
.,TRBJ2-1,TRBV25-1,.,14,CASSDAGVYNEQFF,TGTGCCAGCAGTGATGCAGGGGTCTACAATGAGCAGTTCTTC
few,TRBJ1-4,TRBV29-1,.,14,CSVILQGSNEKLFF,TGCAGCGTGATCCTACAGGGATCTAATGAAAAACTGTTTTTT
few,TRBJ2-3,TRBV19,TRBD2,15,CASSVSGGWGDTQYF,TGTGCCAGTAGTGTTAGCGGGGGGTGGGGAGATACGCAGTATTTT
medium-sized,TRBJ2-1,TRBV9,TRBD2,15,CASSEVSGAYNEQFF,TGTGCCAGCAGCGAGGTTAGCGGGGCATACAATGAGCAGTTCTTC
.,TRBJ2-1,TRBV7-3,.,16,CASSLPPQIQYNEQFF,TGTGCCAGCAGCCTTCCTCCCCAAATACAATACAATGAGCAGTTCTTC
.,TRBJ1-2,TRBV4-3,.,15,CASSRETQGPGGYTF,TGCGCCAGCAGCCGAGAGACACAGGGTCCTGGGGGCTACACCTTC
.,TRBJ2-7,TRBV27,.,13,CASSLNWANEQYF,TGTGCCAGCAGTTTAAATTGGGCCAACGAGCAGTACTTC
.,TRBJ1-3,TRBV7-2,.,12,CASSLMGGTIYF,TGTGCCAGCAGCTTAATGGGCGGCACCATATATTTT
.,TRBJ2-5,TRBV7-3,.,13,CASSLSRLETQYF,TGTGCCAGCAGCTTAAGCCGGCTAGAGACCCAGTACTTC